The present T cell receptor (beta chain) was sequenced within a study of T cells in Graves' hyperthyroidism and ophthalmopathy. Turning to the study itself: Peripheral blood was acquired at first diagnosis, ahead of any therapy whatsoever.

The germline CDR1 and CDR2 sequences are SGHTA and FQGNSA. V lost 5 bases to trimming and J lost 4 bases; unmatched junction nucleotides: 5. This CDR3 is 15 amino acids long. TCR beta CDR3 regions were amplified from RNA. Using the HTBI primer set, a first-round RT-PCR was run on the TCR CDR3. TCRdb re-called the multiplex PCR reads through MiXCR, storing one row per CDR3 protein. The table has 550,000 to 850,000 distinct CDR3 sequences, around 20% seen once. This clonotype was counted many times. Hyperthyroidism, newly diagnosed and lasting under 2 months, affected patients aged 18 to 65. The chain links TRBV7-2 to TRBJ1-4, with TRBD1 identical over 9 bases. Source material: blood. This TCR was recovered from a woman in her forties or fifties with Graves' hyperthyroidism that later progressed to Graves' ophthalmopathy. CDR3 sequence (DNA): TGTGCCAGCAGCGTACCGACAGGGGGTAATGAAAAACTGTTTTTT. Protein sequence: CASSVPTGGNEKLFF.